Following are 20 T cell receptor beta chains from one sample sequenced in a study of blood T cell repertoires in COVID-19. Sequencing was performed with immunoSEQ multiplex PCR; in TCRdb, only in-frame clones are kept and a portion is missing. The profile shows about 330,000 clones, 65% to 85% of them singletons. The sample was peripheral blood. The receptors were gathered from a woman in her fifties or sixties with acute or convalescent COVID-19.

The chain is built from TRBV9 and TRBJ1-2, with TRBD1 matching 10 bases. V shed 4 bases, J shed 0 bases, and the junction held 12 bases outside the gene matches. CDR1 is SGDLS and CDR2 is YYNGEE in the germline V gene. CDR3 length equals 18 residues. The CDR3 spells CASSPFYRDRGANYGYTF. The CDR3 DNA sequence: TGTGCCAGCAGCCCATTCTACCGGGACAGGGGAGCTAACTATGGCTACACCTTC.

The chain couples TRBV2 to TRBJ1-1; 9 bases match TRBD1. The V segment lost 6 bases and the J segment 4 bases; nucleotides outside the gene matches: 3. This CDR3 region has 13 residues. Germline assignment: CDR1 SNHLY and CDR2 FYNNEI. The CDR3 DNA reads TGTGCCAGCAGCGTGACAGGGGGCACTGAAGCTTTCTTT. This translates into CASSVTGGTEAFF. Based on the CDR3 plus reference TRBV2 and TRBJ1-1, the full variable domain is EPEVTQTPSHQVTQMGQEVILRCVPISNHLYFYWYRQILGQKVEFLVSFYNNEISEKSEIFDDQFSVERPDGSNFTLKIRSTKLEDSAMYFCASSVTGGTEAFFGQGTRLTVV.

The chain combines TRBV2 with TRBJ2-5; 9 nucleotides agree with TRBD1. With 8 bases clipped from V and 5 bases from J, the junction kept 9 bases outside the gene matches. This CDR3 spans 14 amino acids. The germline V gene encodes CDR1 SNHLY and CDR2 FYNNEI. The CDR3 here is CASSAGTGFETQYF. The CDR3 DNA sequence: TGTGCCAGCTCCGCCGGGACAGGGTTCGAGACCCAGTACTTC.

In DNA form, the CDR3 reads TGTGCCAGCACCCTCGGACAGGGTTCCTACGAGCAGTACGTC. Translating it yields CASTLGQGSYEQYV. J is TRBJ2-7 and V is TRBV28; TRBD1 agrees at 8 bases. The junction had 6 bases not matched to a gene; V was cut back by 7 bases and J by 1 base. The CDR3 totals 14 residues. Germline CDR1 is MDHEN and CDR2 is SYDVKM.

This chain joins TRBV27 and TRBJ1-2; TRBD1 matches at 9 bases. The CDR3 length is 13 residues. V lost 5 bases, J lost 6 bases, and 4 bases stayed unmatched. CDR1 and CDR2 (germline): MNHEY, SMNVEV (reference sequence). CDR3 nucleotide sequence: TGTGCCAGCAGTCTAGACAGGGGGAATGGCTACACCTTC. Its translation is CASSLDRGNGYTF.

The chain combines TRBV27 with TRBJ2-7; 7 bases line up with TRBD1. Losses at the gene ends were 0 bases for V and 0 bases for J; bases not matched to a gene: 2. The CDR3 contains 15 residues. CDR1 and CDR2 from the germline V gene are MNHEY and SMNVEV (reference sequence). CDR3 sequence reads: CASSLSGTASYEQYV. DNA for the CDR3: TGTGCCAGCAGTTTATCTGGGACAGCCTCCTACGAGCAGTACGTC.

As DNA, the CDR3 is TGCGCCAGCAGCTTGGAAGGGACAGGCAATCAGCCCCAGCATTTT. Its protein product is CASSLEGTGNQPQHF. The J gene is TRBJ1-5, the V gene TRBV5-1; 7 positions agree with TRBD1. The CDR3 is 15 residues long. CDR1 is SGHRS and CDR2 is YFSETQ in the germline V gene. The trim removed 0 bases at V and 2 bases at J, leaving 2 bases unmatched.

The chain uses TRBV7-9 and TRBJ2-5; possible D gene TRBD1, 6 bases. CDR1 is SEHNR and CDR2 is FQNEAQ in the germline V gene (reference sequence). Trimming left V 0 bases short and J 13 bases short, with 21 bases between. The length of the CDR3 is 15 residues. The DNA of the CDR3 is TGTGCCAGCAGCTTAGCCCCAGGGGTTGAGGCTCCCTGGTACTTC. Its protein product is CASSLAPGVEAPWYF. Full variable domain (rest looked up from reference TRBV7-9 and TRBJ2-5): DTGVSQNPRHKITKRGQNVTFRCDPISEHNRLYWYRQTLGQGPEFLTYFQNEAQLEKSRLLSDRFSAERPKGSFSTLEIQRTEQGDSAMYLCASSLAPGVEAPWYFGPGTRLLVL.

CDR3 residues: CASSAESTDTQYF. CDR3 DNA: TGCGCCAGCAGCGCGGAAAGCACAGATACGCAGTATTTT. The chain uses TRBV5-1 and TRBJ2-3, with D uncertain. Trimming took off 4 bases at V and 0 bases at J, with 6 bases between the two ends. Per germline, CDR1 SGHRS and CDR2 YFSETQ. The CDR3 runs 13 residues.

The rearrangement links TRBV2 to TRBJ1-1, with D maybe TRBD1 (6 bases). Trimming pared 3 bases from V and 3 bases from J, leaving 8 bases between. CDR3 length equals 13 residues. In germline, CDR1 is SNHLY, CDR2 FYNNEI. In DNA form, the CDR3 reads TGTGCCAGCAGTGAGAACAGGGACACTGAAGCTTTCTTT. Amino acid sequence: CASSENRDTEAFF.

The J gene is TRBJ2-1, the V gene TRBV5-1; D is perhaps TRBD2 (6 bases). The CDR3 consists of 14 residues. Germline CDR1 reads SGHRS; CDR2 reads YFSETQ. The germline V and J ends were trimmed by 3 bases and 5 bases, with 12 bases remaining between them. Here the CDR3 reads CASSSISGNNEQFF. The DNA of the CDR3 is TGCGCCAGCAGCTCTATTAGCGGTAACAATGAGCAGTTCTTC.

The rearrangement links TRBV7-2 to TRBJ2-7; 8 bases fit TRBD1. V lost 2 bases to trimming and J lost 5 bases; unmatched junction nucleotides: 8. Germline values: CDR1 SGHTA, CDR2 FQGNSA. The CDR3 sequence is 15 residues long. The CDR3 bases are TGTGCCAGCAGCTTACCAGGGACAGGTAGTGACGAGCAGTACTTC. Protein sequence: CASSLPGTGSDEQYF. The whole variable domain, filled in from reference TRBV7-2 and TRBJ2-7, reads GAGVSQSPSNKVTEKGKDVELRCDPISGHTALYWYRQSLGQGLEFLIYFQGNSAPDKSGLPSDRFSAERTGGSVSTLTIQRTQQEDSAVYLCASSLPGTGSDEQYFGPGTRLTVT.

The rearrangement joins TRBV27 to TRBJ1-2; D ambiguous. The V gene lost 8 bases and the J gene lost 1 base, with 20 bases spanning the gap. The CDR3 totals 16 residues. CDR1 and CDR2 (germline): MNHEY, SMNVEV (reference sequence). The CDR3 reads CASATGEGGINYGYTF. CDR3 coding DNA: TGTGCCAGCGCCACCGGGGAAGGCGGTATTAACTATGGCTACACCTTC.

This chain joins TRBV6-2 or TRBV6-3 and TRBJ1-2; D might be TRBD1 (5 bases). Germline-derived CDR1 and CDR2 are MNHEY and SVGEGT. The V and J ends lost 1 base and 6 bases respectively, with 18 bases between them. CDR3 size: 16 residues. The CDR3 region is CASSYWQAPGRDGYTF. The CDR3 DNA follows: TGTGCCAGCAGTTACTGGCAGGCCCCAGGGAGGGATGGCTACACCTTC.

This chain uses TRBV4-3 with TRBJ1-5; a possible D gene is TRBD1 (5 bases). This CDR3 spans 14 amino acids. The germline V gene encodes CDR1 LGHNA and CDR2 YSLEER. V was clipped by 1 base and J by 3 bases, with 7 bases between them. The CDR3 nucleotides are TGCGCCAGCAGCCAAGGACAGTACAATCAGCCCCAGCATTTT. This translates into CASSQGQYNQPQHF.

V usage is TRBV27 and J usage is TRBJ1-4; unclear D gene. Trimming took 3 bases from V and 5 from J, leaving 7 bases between them. The CDR3 length is 13 residues. Germline V gene lookup returns CDR1 MNHEY and CDR2 SMNVEV (reference sequence). The CDR3 DNA sequence: TGTGCCAGCAGTTTGTACCAGAATGAAAAACTGTTTTTT. It is translated as CASSLYQNEKLFF.

The gene calls are TRBV19 and TRBJ1-6, with D unclear. CDR1 is LNHDA, CDR2 SQIVND, per germline (reference sequence). V was clipped by 7 bases and J by 0 bases, with 13 bases between them. The CDR3 sequence is 16 residues long. As DNA, the CDR3 is TGTGCCAGTAACTTGGAGAGGAGCTCCTATAATTCACCCCTCCACTTT. Amino acids: CASNLERSSYNSPLHF.

The J gene is TRBJ2-7, the V gene TRBV6-5, with a possible D match to TRBD2 (6 bases). Trimming left V 5 bases short and J 3 bases short, with 11 bases between. The CDR3 loop spans 13 amino acids. Germline assignment: CDR1 MNHEY and CDR2 SVGAGI. CDR3 DNA sequence: TGTGCCAGCAGTCGCGGGGTCCACTACGAGCAGTACGTC. It translates to CASSRGVHYEQYV.

The rearrangement joins TRBV6-5 to TRBJ1-1; possible D gene TRBD1, 5 bases. Germline assignment: CDR1 MNHEY and CDR2 SVGAGI. The CDR3 runs 13 residues. V was clipped by 6 bases and J by 3 bases, with 11 bases between them. The CDR3 DNA sequence: TGTGCCAGCAGCAGGGTAAGGGACACTGAAGCTTTCTTT. Protein sequence: CASSRVRDTEAFF.

About this clone itself: The sample contains more than one DNA sequence encoding this CDR3. The CDR3 protein is CASSPGTGDYYGYTF. CDR3 nucleotide sequence: TGTGCCAGCTCACCAGGAACAGGAGATTACTATGGCTACACCTTC. The J gene is TRBJ1-2, the V gene TRBV18; weak D call: TRBD1 (5 bases). Germline V gene lookup returns CDR1 KGHSH and CDR2 LQKENI. With 2 bases removed from V and 3 bases from J, the gap between germline ends came to 13 bases. CDR3 length: 15 residues.